This is a list of T cell receptor beta chains from one sample in a study of shared clonotypes between healthy human individuals. Profiled with immunoSEQ multiplex PCR; TCRdb holds only in-frame clones, not every one. The profile shows about 1.1 million clones, about 72% of them singletons. Sequencing was carried out using memory CD4+ T cells from PBMCs. The receptors here all came from a man aged 18 to 35 in good health. Some clones in this sample may be carry-over from other donors' samples. CDR3s include the opening cysteine and the closing phenylalanine or tryptophan. D genes are given only for firm matches. Clone sizes are given selectively: once, few, many, or a class where the clone is expanded.

TGTGCCAGTAATTATGGGGGCTTACACACCGGGGAGCTGTTTTTT CASNYGGLHTGELFF TRBJ2-2 NA TRBV19 NA
TGCAGCGTAAACCGGGACCGGAACACCGGGGAGCTGTTTTTT CSVNRDRNTGELFF TRBJ2-2 NA TRBV29-1 NA
TGTGCCAGCAGTTTATGGCCCGGGGGGGGGACCCAAGAGACCCAGTACTTC CASSLWPGGGTQETQYF TRBJ2-5 TRBD2 TRBV28 NA
TGTGCCAGCAGTACCTGGACTAGCGGTACCTACGAGCAGTACTTC CASSTWTSGTYEQYF TRBJ2-7 TRBD2 TRBV6-1 NA
TGTGCCAGCAGCCCCGGGACTAGCCAGTCCTACGAGCAGTACTTC CASSPGTSQSYEQYF TRBJ2-7 TRBD2 TRBV7-9 NA
TGTGCCAGCGGCGACAGCTTCTACGAGCAGTACTTC CASGDSFYEQYF TRBJ2-7 NA TRBV27 NA
TGTGCCATCCAAAGGCTCGACTACGAGCAGTACTTC CAIQRLDYEQYF TRBJ2-7 NA TRBV2 once
TGTGCCATCGCCAATGACCAAGAGACCCAGTACTTC CAIANDQETQYF TRBJ2-5 NA TRBV10-3 NA
TGTGCCAGCAGCTTGGACCGAGGGGAGCAGTACTTC CASSLDRGEQYF TRBJ2-7 NA TRBV7-8 NA
TGTGCCAGCAGTGCCCAAAGGACAGGGGTTTCACCCCTCCACTTT CASSAQRTGVSPLHF TRBJ1-6 TRBD1 TRBV2 NA
TGTGCCAGCAGCTTAAGGGAGCTAGCGGGAGGGCCGGGGTACGAGCAGTACTTC CASSLRELAGGPGYEQYF TRBJ2-7 TRBD2 TRBV7-2 NA
TGCGCCAGCAGCGTACAGGGACTAGCGGGAGCGGAGCAGTACTTC CASSVQGLAGAEQYF TRBJ2-7 TRBD2 TRBV5-1 NA
TGTGCCAGCAGTCTAGCGGGTACCAACGCCGAGCAGTACTTC CASSLAGTNAEQYF TRBJ2-7 TRBD2 TRBV6-4 NA
TGTGCCAGCAGCGGGGGACATAGCAATCAGCCCCAGCATTTT CASSGGHSNQPQHF TRBJ1-5 NA TRBV9 NA
TGTGCCAGCAGCTTAACAGGGGTAGCCACTGAAGCTTTCTTT CASSLTGVATEAFF TRBJ1-1 TRBD1 TRBV5-6 NA
TGTGCCAGCAGGCCCGCGGGGGGTTTTTGGTCCTATGGCTACACCTTC CASRPAGGFWSYGYTF TRBJ1-2 NA TRBV28 NA
TGTGCCAGCAGCGTCGCGGAAACCTACGAGCAGTACTTC CASSVAETYEQYF TRBJ2-7 NA TRBV7-9 NA
TGCAGCGCCGGGACAGGGATATCTGGAAACACCATATATTTT CSAGTGISGNTIYF TRBJ1-3 TRBD1 TRBV29-1 NA
TGTGCCAGCAGCCAAGACCCGCTGGACAGGGGAGCTTTCTTT CASSQDPLDRGAFF TRBJ1-1 TRBD1 TRBV4-2 many
TGTGCCAGGGCGACCCGGGAGACCCAGTACTTC CARATRETQYF TRBJ2-5 NA TRBV30 NA
TGTGCCACCAGCAGAGGCAAAAGGGTAGCCGGGCACCATGAGCAGTTCTTC CATSRGKRVAGHHEQFF TRBJ2-1 NA TRBV15 NA
TGTGCCAGCAGTTTCTCCCTGACAGGGGTGAACACTGAAGCTTTCTTT CASSFSLTGVNTEAFF TRBJ1-1 TRBD1 TRBV28 NA
TGCGCCAGCAGCATTTCGGACAGGGTAACAACTGAAGCTTTCTTT CASSISDRVTTEAFF TRBJ1-1 TRBD1 TRBV5-1 NA
TGCGCCAGCAGCTTGGTTCCCCCGGGGGAGACCCAGTACTTC CASSLVPPGETQYF TRBJ2-5 NA TRBV5-1 NA
TGTGCCGCGAGGGACGGCGGTAACTCCTACGAGCAGTACTTC CAARDGGNSYEQYF TRBJ2-7 NA TRBV6-6 NA
TGTGCCAGCAGCCGCACCCGGACAGATACAGATACGCAGTATTTT CASSRTRTDTDTQYF TRBJ2-3 NA TRBV11-2 NA
TGCGCCAGCAGCGTAATACCGGGACTAGCGGGAGGAACATACAATGAGCAGTTCTTC CASSVIPGLAGGTYNEQFF TRBJ2-1 TRBD2 TRBV5-1 many
TGTGCCAGCAGCCCTTCCAGGGGATCCTTGAACACTGAAGCTTTCTTT CASSPSRGSLNTEAFF TRBJ1-1 NA TRBV7-9 NA
TGTGCCAGCAGTTCTACCCCCTCAAGCGGGAGGGCCACCGATACGCAGTATTTT CASSSTPSSGRATDTQYF TRBJ2-3 TRBD2 TRBV2 NA
TGTGCTAGCAGTTCGGGATCTAACACCGGGGAGCTGTTTTTT CASSSGSNTGELFF TRBJ2-2 NA TRBV6-6 NA
TGTGCCAGCTCACCACAGGGGGGCACCGGGGAGCTGTTTTTT CASSPQGGTGELFF TRBJ2-2 NA TRBV18 NA
TGTGCCAGCAGCTTAACTTGGGACTGGGAGAACACCGGGGAGCTGTTTTTT CASSLTWDWENTGELFF TRBJ2-2 NA TRBV7-3 once
TGTGCCAGCAGTATCATTCGGACAGGCCACAATGAGCAGTTCTTC CASSIIRTGHNEQFF TRBJ2-1 TRBD1 TRBV28 NA
TGTGCCACCAGCAGAGAAAGGTGGGAAGCCAAAAACATTCAGTACTTC CATSRERWEAKNIQYF TRBJ2-4 NA TRBV15 NA
TGTGCCATTCAGGGACAGGGGCTACAAGAGACCCAGTACTTC CAIQGQGLQETQYF TRBJ2-5 TRBD1 TRBV10-3 NA
TGTGCCAGCAGTTTACCCAGGACTCTTTTCCGTGAGCAGTTCTTC CASSLPRTLFREQFF TRBJ2-1 NA TRBV28 NA
TGTGCCAGCAGCGTAGATCGGGGGAATGAAAAACTGTTTTTT CASSVDRGNEKLFF TRBJ1-4 NA TRBV9 NA
TGTGCCAGCAGTGGTACTAGCGTCGTCGGGGAGCTGTTTTTT CASSGTSVVGELFF TRBJ2-2 TRBD2 TRBV2 few
TGTGCCAGCTCACGTAATCCGGGACGGGCGAACACTGAAGCTTTCTTT CASSRNPGRANTEAFF TRBJ1-1 NA TRBV18 NA
TGTGCCAGCAGCTTAGTCTCGGGGAACTATGGCTACACCTTC CASSLVSGNYGYTF TRBJ1-2 NA TRBV7-9 few
TGTGCCAGTAGGGATAGGAAGGGAGCGGGATGGCAAGAGACCCAGTACTTC CASRDRKGAGWQETQYF TRBJ2-5 TRBD2 TRBV19 NA
TGTGCCAGCAGTGAAGGCCCGGGGGCGACAAGTCAGCCCCAGCATTTT CASSEGPGATSQPQHF TRBJ1-5 NA TRBV6-1 NA
TGCAGCGCGGGATGGAACTATGGCTACACCTTC CSAGWNYGYTF TRBJ1-2 NA TRBV29-1 NA
TGTGCTAGTGGTTTGGTACAGCGGATCTACAATGAGCAGTTCTTC CASGLVQRIYNEQFF TRBJ2-1 NA TRBV12-5 once
TGTGCCAGCAGCCAGGGCCCCGAAGTTGGGGAGCAGTACTTC CASSQGPEVGEQYF TRBJ2-7 NA TRBV5-4 NA
TGTGCCAGCAGCTCCATACGGGGGGCCGGGGAGCTGTTTTTT CASSSIRGAGELFF TRBJ2-2 TRBD2 TRBV11-2 NA
TGTGCCAGCAGTACGACCTTAGGGACTGAAGCTTTCTTT CASSTTLGTEAFF TRBJ1-1 NA TRBV6-6 NA
TGTGCCAGCAGCTTCGCTTCAGGGAAGGCTGAAGCTTTCTTT CASSFASGKAEAFF TRBJ1-1 NA TRBV7-8 NA
TGTGCCAGCAGGGAAGGGACAACGAACACTGAAGCTTTCTTT CASREGTTNTEAFF TRBJ1-1 NA TRBV6-4 NA
TGTGCCAGCAGCCCGGGACAGGGCAACTACGAGCAGTACTTC CASSPGQGNYEQYF TRBJ2-7 TRBD1 TRBV7-9 NA
TGTGCCAGCAGTTTATTGGGCGGTCAGGGGGGAGACTCTGAAGCTTTCTTT CASSLLGGQGGDSEAFF TRBJ1-1 TRBD1 TRBV27 NA
TGTGCCTGGAGTGGAGTCTCTGAAGCTTTCTTT CAWSGVSEAFF TRBJ1-1 NA TRBV30 NA
TGTGCCGGCAGCCCGCGGACTAGCGGGAGCGGTTACAATGAGCAGTTCTTC CAGSPRTSGSGYNEQFF TRBJ2-1 TRBD2 TRBV7-2 NA
TGTGCCAGCTGCGAGTTGACAGGCGCCGAGACCCAGTACTTC CASCELTGAETQYF TRBJ2-5 NA TRBV2 NA
TGTGCCTGGAGTGTACAGAACACCGGGGAGCTGTTTTTT CAWSVQNTGELFF TRBJ2-2 NA TRBV30 few